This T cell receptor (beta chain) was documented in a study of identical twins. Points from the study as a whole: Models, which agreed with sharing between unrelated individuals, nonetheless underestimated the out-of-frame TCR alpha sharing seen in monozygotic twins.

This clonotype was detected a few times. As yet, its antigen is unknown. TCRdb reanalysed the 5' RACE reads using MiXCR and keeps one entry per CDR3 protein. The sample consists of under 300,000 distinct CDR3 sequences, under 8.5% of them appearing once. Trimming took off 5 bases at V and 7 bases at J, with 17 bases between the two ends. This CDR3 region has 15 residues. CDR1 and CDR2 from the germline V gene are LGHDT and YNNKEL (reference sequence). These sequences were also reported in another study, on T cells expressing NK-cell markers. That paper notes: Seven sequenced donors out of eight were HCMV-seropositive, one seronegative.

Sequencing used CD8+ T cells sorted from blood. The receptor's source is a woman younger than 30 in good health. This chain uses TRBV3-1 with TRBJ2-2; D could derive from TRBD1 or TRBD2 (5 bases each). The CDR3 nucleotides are TGTGCCAGCAGCTATACCCGGGGCGGCAGCGGGGAGCTGTTTTTT. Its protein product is CASSYTRGGSGELFF.